The 21 T cell receptor beta chains given below trace back to one sample, sequenced in a study of T-cell memory formation after mild COVID-19. TCRdb re-derived calls from the 5' RACE reads in MiXCR, one entry per CDR3 protein. The sample comprises about 300,000 distinct CDR3 sequences, approximately 20% of which are singletons, and more than 20% rests with the top ten. The specimen sequenced was PBMCs or a T cell subset sorted from them (not recorded which). Source of these receptors: a young man who had mild COVID-19 (a few samples of this study predate the infection). Cell type and time point are not known.

The J gene is TRBJ2-3, the V gene TRBV15; possible D gene TRBD1, 7 bases. Looked up from germline, CDR1 is LNHNV and CDR2 is YYDKDF (reference sequence). The CDR3 has 17 residues. V lost 1 base and J lost 0, with 14 bases in between. The CDR3 loop reads CATSRGRGQSSTDTQYF. CDR3 sequence (DNA): TGTGCCACCAGCAGAGGGAGGGGACAGTCTAGCACAGATACGCAGTATTTT.

This clonotype was detected only a few times. The CDR3 DNA sequence: TGTGCCACCAGCGGGACAGGGGAGTATGGCTACACCTTC. Translated: CATSGTGEYGYTF. This sequence joins TRBV15 and TRBJ1-2; 10 nucleotides agree with TRBD1. Germline CDR1 and CDR2: LNHNV and YYDKDF (reference sequence). The J segment lost 5 bases and the V segment lost 5 bases, leaving 2 bases of the junction unmatched. The CDR3 is 13 amino acids. The complete variable domain, with remaining parts taken from reference TRBV15 and TRBJ1-2, reads DAMVIQNPRYQVTQFGKPVTLSCSQTLNHNVMYWYQQKSSQAPKLLFHYYDKDFNNEADTPDNFQSRRPNTSFCFLDIRSPGLGDTAMYLCATSGTGEYGYTFGSGTRLTVV.

The rearrangement links TRBV29-1 to TRBJ2-1; 11 positions agree with TRBD1. V shed 4 bases and J 7 bases; nucleotides not matched to a gene: 3. Germline V gene sequence: CDR1 SQVTM, CDR2 ANQGSEA. CDR3 size: 13 residues. CDR3 coding DNA: TGCAGCGTTGGCGGGGACAGGGGGAATGAGCAGTTCTTC. Protein product: CSVGGDRGNEQFF.

The chain uses TRBV7-9 and TRBJ2-7; the D call may be TRBD1 or TRBD2 (6 bases each). The germline V gene has CDR1 SEHNR and CDR2 FQNEAQ (reference sequence). Trimming stripped 1 base from V and 0 bases from J, with 10 bases between. This CDR3 region has 15 residues. The CDR3 loop is CASSLVGGPSYEQYF. CDR3 DNA: TGTGCCAGCAGCTTAGTCGGGGGCCCCTCCTACGAGCAGTACTTC.

This clonotype came up once. V usage is TRBV4-1 and J usage is TRBJ2-3; D possibly matches TRBD1 or TRBD2 (5 bases each). The V and J ends lost 0 bases and 8 bases respectively, with 12 bases between them. The CDR3 has 14 amino acids. CDR1 MGHRA and CDR2 YSYEKL come from the germline V gene. CDR3 sequence (DNA): TGCGCCAGCAGCCAAGACTCCGGGACGCGTACGCAGTATTTT. As protein: CASSQDSGTRTQYF.

The rearrangement joins TRBV14 to TRBJ2-7, with 9 nucleotides matching TRBD1. The CDR3 is made up of 13 amino acids. The V segment lost 3 bases and the J segment 7 bases; nucleotides outside the gene matches: 4. Germline V CDR1 and CDR2: SGHDN, FVKESK. The CDR3 is CASSQGTGREQYV. CDR3 in DNA: TGTGCCAGCAGCCAGGGGACAGGGAGGGAGCAGTACGTC.

V usage is TRBV6-4 and J usage is TRBJ2-5; D unresolved. The CDR3 has 13 amino acids. Between the trimmed V and J ends, which lost 4 bases and 4 bases, there was a span of 10 bases. Looked up from germline, CDR1 is MRHNA and CDR2 is SNTAGT. DNA for the CDR3: TGTGCCAGCAGTGGAGAGGAAGGAGAGACCCAGTACTTC. It specifies CASSGEEGETQYF.

The chain has TRBV6-2 or TRBV6-3 and TRBJ2-7, with D possibly TRBD2 on 5 matching bases. Germline CDR1 and CDR2: MNHEY and SVGEGT. The CDR3 runs 13 residues. V was clipped by 5 bases and J by 2 bases, with 10 bases between them. DNA for the CDR3: TGTGCCAGCAGTCGATCAGCGGCCTACGAGCAGTACGTC. Encoded protein: CASSRSAAYEQYV.

This clonotype was counted between two and nine times. This chain connects TRBV7-6 to TRBJ2-1, with 11 positions matching TRBD1. The trim removed 5 bases at V and 7 bases at J, leaving 10 bases unmatched. This CDR3 region has 16 residues. The germline V gene encodes CDR1 SGHVS and CDR2 FNYEAQ. CDR3 amino acids: CASSAWWGQGVNEQFF. CDR3 in DNA: TGTGCCAGCAGCGCCTGGTGGGGACAGGGGGTAAATGAGCAGTTCTTC.

This rearrangement joins TRBV20-1 to TRBJ2-7, with D possibly matching TRBD2 (6 bases). The length of the CDR3 is 13 residues. With 1 base removed from V and 3 bases from J, the gap between germline ends came to 10 bases. The germline gives CDR1 DFQATT, CDR2 SNEGSKA (reference sequence). The CDR3 nucleotides are TGCAGTGCTAGAGCCGGGACTGGCTACGAGCAGTACGTC. Amino acids: CSARAGTGYEQYV.

This rearrangement joins TRBV11-2 to TRBJ1-2; 7 bases agree with TRBD1. J was trimmed by 4 bases and V by 0 bases; bases with no gene match: 5. CDR1 SGHAT and CDR2 FQNNGV come from the germline V gene. The CDR3 sequence is 15 residues long. The CDR3 spells CASSLEGQSGYGYTF. CDR3 DNA: TGTGCCAGCAGCTTAGAGGGACAGTCTGGCTATGGCTACACCTTC.

The chain carries TRBV6-2 or TRBV6-3 and TRBJ2-7; perhaps D is TRBD1 or TRBD2 (5 bases each). Trimming pared 7 bases from V and 7 bases from J, leaving 17 bases between. The CDR3 length is 13 residues. Per the germline V gene, CDR1 is MNHEY and CDR2 is SVGEGT. CDR3 in amino acids: CASKRDGPFEQYV. In DNA, the CDR3 is TGTGCCAGCAAACGGGACGGGCCCTTTGAGCAGTACGTC.

The chain is built from TRBV7-9 and TRBJ2-7; 9 nucleotides align to TRBD1. The CDR3 consists of 14 residues. Looked up from germline, CDR1 is SEHNR and CDR2 is FQNEAQ (reference sequence). Unmatched junction bases numbered 9, after V lost 2 bases and J lost 10 bases. The CDR3 DNA sequence: TGTGCCAGCAGCTTACCGGGACAGGGTAGTGGACAGTACTTC. Residues: CASSLPGQGSGQYF.

The table lists this clonotype with a few counts. The genes are TRBV3-1 and TRBJ1-1, with D perhaps matching TRBD1 (6 bases). Germline CDR1 is LGHDT and CDR2 is YNNKEL (reference sequence). With 0 bases removed from V and 1 base from J, the gap between germline ends came to 6 bases. This CDR3 has 14 amino acids. As DNA, the CDR3 is TGTGCCAGCAGCCAAGAAGGGGGGAACACTGAAGCTTTCTTT. As protein: CASSQEGGNTEAFF.

This chain connects TRBV7-6 to TRBJ2-7; possibly TRBD2 for D (5 bases). The CDR3 is 13 amino acids. V lost 5 bases and J 2 bases, leaving 10 bases between the germline ends. From germline, CDR1 is SGHVS and CDR2 FNYEAQ. CDR3 bases: TGTGCCAGCAGCCGGGATTTAACCTACGAGCAGTACTTC. The encoded protein is CASSRDLTYEQYF.

The rearrangement uses TRBV4-1 and TRBJ2-2, with 12 bases that match TRBD2. Germline V gene lookup returns CDR1 MGHRA and CDR2 YSYEKL. J was trimmed by 5 bases and V by 4 bases; bases with no gene match: 2. The CDR3 runs to 15 residues. DNA for the CDR3: TGCGCCAGCAGCCCTGGGACTAGCGGGACCGGGGAGCTGTTTTTT. The encoded protein is CASSPGTSGTGELFF.

V usage is TRBV21-1 and J usage is TRBJ1-1; TRBD1 is the table's D call, not checked against the DNA. TRBV21-1 is tagged as a pseudogene. The CDR3 spans 13 residues. The CDR3 nucleotides read TGTGCCAGGACCCAGCCAGGGGACACTGAAGCTTTCTTT. Translating gives CARTQPGDTEAFF.

V and J are TRBV20-1 and TRBJ2-7; no reliable D call. This CDR3 is built from 14 residues. Trimming shortened V by 0 bases and J by 2 bases, and 11 bases separated the two germline ends. Germline-derived CDR1 and CDR2 are DFQATT and SNEGSKA (reference sequence). CDR3 nucleotides: TGCAGTGCTAGAGACTTATACAAGCCCTACGAGCAGTACGTC. As protein: CSARDLYKPYEQYV.

The chain employs TRBV7-2 and TRBJ1-2; maybe TRBD1 (5 bases). Germline lookup yields CDR1 SGHTA and CDR2 FQGNSA. V was clipped by 4 bases and J by 4 bases, with 10 bases between them. CDR3 length: 13 residues. The CDR3 loop reads CASSSGEGYGYTF. DNA of the CDR3: TGTGCCAGCAGCTCGGGGGAGGGCTATGGCTACACCTTC. Full variable domain (remainder filled in from reference TRBV7-2 and TRBJ1-2): GAGVSQSPSNKVTEKGKDVELRCDPISGHTALYWYRQSLGQGLEFLIYFQGNSAPDKSGLPSDRFSAERTGGSVSTLTIQRTQQEDSAVYLCASSSGEGYGYTFGSGTRLTVV.

This chain connects TRBV2 to TRBJ2-7; 8 bases line up with TRBD1. J lost 2 bases, V lost 7 bases, and 7 bases had no gene match. Germline assignment: CDR1 SNHLY and CDR2 FYNNEI. The CDR3 sequence is 14 residues long. CDR3 protein: CASKQGASPYEQYF. CDR3 DNA sequence: TGTGCCAGCAAGCAGGGGGCCTCTCCCTACGAGCAGTACTTC.

A few counts support this clonotype. This chain joins TRBV20-1 and TRBJ1-2, with D tentatively TRBD1 (5 bases). Trimming took off 6 bases at V and 12 bases at J, with 17 bases between the two ends. Germline CDR1 and CDR2: DFQATT and SNEGSKA (reference sequence). This CDR3 has 11 residues. CDR3 protein: CSAEEDTADTF. The CDR3 nucleotides read TGCAGTGCCGAGGAGGACACCGCGGACACCTTC.